These 5 T cell receptor beta chains share one sample of origin, sequenced in a study of T cell repertoires in cytomegalovirus infection. TCRdb re-derived calls from the reads in MiXCR, one entry per CDR3 protein. In the table there are approximately 630,000 distinct CDR3 sequences, 24% of which are singletons. The material sequenced was CD8+ T cells from PBMCs. The receptors here all came from a human donor in good health (CMV status not recorded). Some clones in this sample may be carry-over from other donors' samples.

The chain carries TRBV6-6 and TRBJ1-1, with D unresolved. The CDR3 runs to 13 residues. Germline-derived CDR1 and CDR2 are MNHNY and SVGAGI (reference sequence). Trimming took off 0 bases at V and 5 bases at J, with 7 bases between the two ends. CDR3 amino acids: CASSYSMFTEAFF. The DNA for the CDR3 is TGTGCCAGCAGTTACTCGATGTTTACTGAAGCTTTCTTT.

This sequence joins TRBV28 and TRBJ1-5; the D is unclear. The germline V gene encodes CDR1 MDHEN and CDR2 SYDVKM. V shed 5 bases and J shed 1 base, with 15 bases lying between them. The CDR3 extends over 16 amino acids. The CDR3, as DNA: TGTGCCAGCAGTCCCCCCTCGGGAAGGAGCAATCAGCCCCAGCATTTT. This gives the protein CASSPPSGRSNQPQHF.

The chain carries TRBV19 and TRBJ2-7, with 7 bases aligning to TRBD2. Germline V gene lookup returns CDR1 LNHDA and CDR2 SQIVND (reference sequence). Germline trimming cut 2 bases from V and 3 bases from J; bases unmatched to any gene: 7. This CDR3 is built from 15 residues. The CDR3 coding sequence is TGTGCCAGTAGTATACCGGGACGGGAGGTCTACGAGCAGTACTTC. Protein: CASSIPGREVYEQYF.

This clonotype was detected ten times or more. This rearrangement joins TRBV7-9 to TRBJ1-4; TRBD1 agrees at 11 bases. Trimming at V came to 5 bases and at J to 8 bases, leaving 4 bases not matched to a gene. The CDR3 covers 14 residues. CDR1 and CDR2 from the germline V gene are SEHNR and FQNEAQ (reference sequence). The CDR3 nucleotides read TGTGCCAGCAGCAGGACAGGGGGCCGGGAAAAACTGTTTTTT. This codes for CASSRTGGREKLFF.

In its sample, this clonotype was seen a few times. V gene TRBV18 combines with J gene TRBJ2-7, with a weak D call TRBD2 (5 bases). V lost 2 bases and J 3 bases, leaving 11 bases between the germline ends. CDR3 length equals 14 residues. Germline V gene lookup returns CDR1 KGHSH and CDR2 LQKENI. The CDR3 loop is CASSPAGVGYEQYV. CDR3 in DNA: TGTGCCAGCTCACCAGCCGGGGTTGGCTACGAGCAGTACGTC.